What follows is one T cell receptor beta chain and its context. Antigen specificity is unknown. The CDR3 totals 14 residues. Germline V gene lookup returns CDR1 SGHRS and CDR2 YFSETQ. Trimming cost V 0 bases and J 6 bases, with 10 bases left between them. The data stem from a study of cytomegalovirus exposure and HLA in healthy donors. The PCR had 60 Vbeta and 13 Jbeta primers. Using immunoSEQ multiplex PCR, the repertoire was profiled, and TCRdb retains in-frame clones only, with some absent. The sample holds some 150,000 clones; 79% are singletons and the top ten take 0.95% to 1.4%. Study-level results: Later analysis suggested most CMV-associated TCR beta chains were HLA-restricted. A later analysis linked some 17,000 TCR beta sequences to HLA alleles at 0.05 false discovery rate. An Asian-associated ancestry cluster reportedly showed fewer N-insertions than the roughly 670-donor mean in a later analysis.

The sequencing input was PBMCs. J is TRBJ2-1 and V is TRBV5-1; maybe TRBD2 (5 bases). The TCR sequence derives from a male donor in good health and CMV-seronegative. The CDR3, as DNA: TGCGCCAGCAGCTTGGTGGAGGTCCCCAATGAGCAGTTCTTC. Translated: CASSLVEVPNEQFF.